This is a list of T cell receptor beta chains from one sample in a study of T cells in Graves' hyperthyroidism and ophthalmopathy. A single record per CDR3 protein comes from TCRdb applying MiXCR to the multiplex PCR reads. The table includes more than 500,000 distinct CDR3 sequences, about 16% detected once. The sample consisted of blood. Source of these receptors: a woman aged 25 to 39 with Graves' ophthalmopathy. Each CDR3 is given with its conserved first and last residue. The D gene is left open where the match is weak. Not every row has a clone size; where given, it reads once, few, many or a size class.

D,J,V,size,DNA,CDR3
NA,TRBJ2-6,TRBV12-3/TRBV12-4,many,TGTGCCAGCAGCCAGGACAGCTCCATCTCTGGGGCCAACGTCCTGACTTTC,CASSQDSSISGANVLTF
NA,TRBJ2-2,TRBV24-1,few,TGTGCCACCAGTGATGCGGGAAAAAGCGGCAACACCGGGGAGCTGTTTTTT,CATSDAGKSGNTGELFF
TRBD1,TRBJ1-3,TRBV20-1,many,TGCAGTGCTAGAGCCACCGTCACAGGGGTGATTGGAAACACCATATATTTT,CSARATVTGVIGNTIYF
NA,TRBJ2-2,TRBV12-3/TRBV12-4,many,TGTGCCAGCGTGGACAAATACACCGGGGAGCTGTTTTTT,CASVDKYTGELFF
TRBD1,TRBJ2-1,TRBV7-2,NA,TGTGCCAGCAGCCCTAGAGGGGGACAGCGCTCCTACAATGAGCAGTTCTTC,CASSPRGGQRSYNEQFF
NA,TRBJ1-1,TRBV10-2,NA,TGCGCCAGCAGTGAGTCGGCGGAGAGAGCTTTCTTT,CASSESAERAFF
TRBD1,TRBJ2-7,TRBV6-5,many,TGTGCCAGCAGTTACTTAAAAGGACAGGGCAGCGACGAGCAGTACTTC,CASSYLKGQGSDEQYF
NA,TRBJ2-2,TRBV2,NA,TGTGCCAGCAGTGAGGTTGCTAGCAGAGCCGGGGAGCTGTTTTTT,CASSEVASRAGELFF
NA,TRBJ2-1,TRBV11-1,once,TGTGCCAGCAGCCAAGAAGGCGGACGCTCCTACAATGAGCAGTTCTTC,CASSQEGGRSYNEQFF
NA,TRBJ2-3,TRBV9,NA,TGTGCCAGCAGCCCACTGAGCGGGTGGTCCCCAGATACGCAGTATTTT,CASSPLSGWSPDTQYF
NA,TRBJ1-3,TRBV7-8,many,TGTGCCAGCAGCTTAGCCCGGTACGGAAACACCATATATTTT,CASSLARYGNTIYF
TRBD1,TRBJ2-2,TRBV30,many,TGTGCCTGGACCTACAGGGGATCAGGGGAGCTGTTTTTT,CAWTYRGSGELFF
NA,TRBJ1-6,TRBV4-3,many,TGCGCCAGCAGCCACCTGGAGGGAACCAATTCACCCCTCCACTTT,CASSHLEGTNSPLHF
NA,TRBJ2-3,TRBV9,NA,TGTGCCAGCAGCGTAGGGATGGGAGTAGATACGCAGTATTTT,CASSVGMGVDTQYF
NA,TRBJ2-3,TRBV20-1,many,TGCAGTGCTAGGATCACAGATACGCAGTATTTT,CSARITDTQYF
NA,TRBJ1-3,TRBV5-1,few,TGCGCCAGCAGCTTGGCCGGGATTGGAAACACCATATATTTT,CASSLAGIGNTIYF
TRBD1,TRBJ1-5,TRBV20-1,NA,TGCAGTGTCCCGGGACAGGGGTACCAGCCCCAGCATTTT,CSVPGQGYQPQHF
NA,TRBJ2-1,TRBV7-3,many,TGTGCCAGCAGCTTAACCGAACAGGGTGGGAACAATGAGCAGTTCTTC,CASSLTEQGGNNEQFF
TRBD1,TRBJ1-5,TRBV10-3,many,TGTGCCATCAGTGAGGCGACAGGGGGCAGAAGCAATCAGCCCCAGCATTTT,CAISEATGGRSNQPQHF
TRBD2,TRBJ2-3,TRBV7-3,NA,TGTGCCAGCAGCTTATGGCCGGGGACTAGCGGGAGAGGGAGCACAGATACGCAGTATTTT,CASSLWPGTSGRGSTDTQYF
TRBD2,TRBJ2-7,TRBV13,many,TGTGCCAGCAGCTTGGGACTAGCGGGAGGGCCGGTCTACGAGCAGTACTTC,CASSLGLAGGPVYEQYF
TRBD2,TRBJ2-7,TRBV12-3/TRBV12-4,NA,TGTGCCAGCAGGAGGGGACTAGCGTACTACGAGCAGTACTTC,CASRRGLAYYEQYF
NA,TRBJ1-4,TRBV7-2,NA,TGTGCCAGCAGCTCAACCCAGGGTGTTAAACTGTTTTTT,CASSSTQGVKLFF
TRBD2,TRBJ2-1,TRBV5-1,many,TGCGCCAGCAGCTTGGTACTAGCGGGAGTGGATGAGCAGTTCTTC,CASSLVLAGVDEQFF
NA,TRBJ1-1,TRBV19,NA,TGTGCCAGTTCCGGCGGAGTGAGCCTCGGGAACACTGAAGCTTTCTTT,CASSGGVSLGNTEAFF
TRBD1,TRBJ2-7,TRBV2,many,TGTGCCAGCAGTGTATGGGACAGGGTTCCCGAGCAGTACTTC,CASSVWDRVPEQYF
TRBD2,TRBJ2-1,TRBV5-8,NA,TGTGCCAGCAGCTCGATGGGACTAGCGGGAGGGATTAACTACAATGAGCAGTTCTTC,CASSSMGLAGGINYNEQFF
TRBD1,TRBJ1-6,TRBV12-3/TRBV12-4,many,TGTGCCAGCAGCTCGGGACAGAAGAATTCACCCCTCCACTTT,CASSSGQKNSPLHF
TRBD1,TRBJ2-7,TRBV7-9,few,TGTGCCAGCAGCTTACAAGCCGGGACAGCCTACGAGCAGTACTTC,CASSLQAGTAYEQYF
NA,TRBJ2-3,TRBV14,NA,TGTGCCAGCAGCCAACAGGAAAGAATGGATACGCAGTATTTT,CASSQQERMDTQYF
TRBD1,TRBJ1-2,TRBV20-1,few,TGCAGTGCTAGCCCCCCGAATAGGGGGCATGGCTACACCTTC,CSASPPNRGHGYTF
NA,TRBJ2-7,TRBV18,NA,TGTGCCAGCAGCTTGCGGTACAAAGCCTACGAGCAGTACTTC,CASSLRYKAYEQYF
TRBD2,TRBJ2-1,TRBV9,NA,TGTGCCAGCAGCTCCCAAGGGACTAGCTCCTACAATGAGCAGTTCTTC,CASSSQGTSSYNEQFF
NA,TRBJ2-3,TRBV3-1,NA,TGTGCCAGCAGCCAAGATCACTTTGCTAGCACAGATACGCAGTATTTT,CASSQDHFASTDTQYF
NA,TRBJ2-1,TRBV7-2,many,TGTGCCAGCAGCCACCACAGGGTTTTCGTATTGGATGAGCAGTTCTTC,CASSHHRVFVLDEQFF
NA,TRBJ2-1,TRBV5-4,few,TGTGCCAGCAACCTTGGTGGGGGAGGAGTAGATGAGCAGTTCTTC,CASNLGGGGVDEQFF
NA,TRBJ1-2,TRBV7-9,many,TGTGCCAGCAGCTTTACAGGGTGGGGCTACACCTTC,CASSFTGWGYTF